Listed here are 15 T cell receptor beta chains from one sample, sequenced in a study of identifying expanded T cells in peripheral blood. The method was immunoSEQ multiplex PCR; TCRdb's version includes in-frame clones alone and lacks a portion of them. This table has about 100,000 clones, approximately 89% appearing once. The specimen sequenced was blood. The receptors were sampled from a person between 18 and 69 years old in good health.

The V and J genes are TRBV7-7 and TRBJ1-1; D is unresolved. The germline gives CDR1 SSHAT, CDR2 FNYEAQ (reference sequence). CDR3 length equals 15 residues. The V end was cut by 4 bases, the J end by 0 bases, with 12 bases between. For the CDR3, the DNA is TGTGCCAGCAGCTCGGACGGACGACTGAACACTGAAGCTTTCTTT. The encoded protein is CASSSDGRLNTEAFF.

The chain is built from TRBV4-3 and TRBJ1-1; perhaps TRBD1 as D (5 bases). Trimming pared 0 bases from V and 1 base from J, leaving 9 bases between. The CDR3 is made up of 15 amino acids. CDR1 is LGHNA, CDR2 YSLEER, per germline. CDR3 in amino acids: CASSQDWTKNTEAFF. CDR3 nucleotide sequence: TGCGCCAGCAGCCAAGATTGGACAAAGAACACTGAAGCTTTCTTT.

This clone appeared a few times. The V gene is TRBV7-2, the J gene TRBJ1-2, with D possibly matching TRBD1 (5 bases). Germline CDR1 is SGHTA and CDR2 is FQGNSA. The ends were cut back, 5 bases at V and 8 bases at J, with 18 bases in the middle. This CDR3 has 14 amino acids. The CDR3 sequence: CASSQEGRYSGYTF. DNA of the CDR3: TGTGCCAGCAGCCAAGAGGGGCGATACTCCGGCTACACCTTC.

The V call is TRBV5-1, the J call TRBJ1-2, with D possibly matching TRBD1 (5 bases). The CDR3 totals 13 residues. Germline assignment: CDR1 SGHRS and CDR2 YFSETQ. V lost 0 bases and J 10 bases, leaving 13 bases between the germline ends. The CDR3 is CASSLVGDRDYTF. CDR3 nucleotide sequence: TGCGCCAGCAGCTTGGTAGGGGATCGAGACTACACCTTC.

The chain recombines TRBV12-5 with TRBJ2-1; 7 nucleotides agree with TRBD1. Germline V gene sequence: CDR1 LGHNT, CDR2 FRNRAP. Trimming took 0 bases from V and 13 from J; bases not matched to a gene: 27. The CDR3 runs to 20 residues. The CDR3 is CASGLVRWGGRGFTASLQFF. In DNA form, the CDR3 reads TGTGCTAGTGGTTTGGTACGGTGGGGTGGCAGGGGGTTTACCGCTTCACTTCAGTTCTTC.

The chain uses TRBV14 and TRBJ1-1; no clear D. V lost 4 bases and J 4 bases, leaving 10 bases between the germline ends. Germline V gene data show CDR1 as SGHDN and CDR2 as FVKESK. The CDR3 runs 13 residues. DNA of the CDR3: TGTGCCAGCAGCCGGACGGAGGTCACTGAAGCTTTCTTT. This sequence encodes CASSRTEVTEAFF.

The chain combines TRBV14 with TRBJ2-5; TRBD1 matches at 8 bases. Germline assignment: CDR1 SGHDN and CDR2 FVKESK. V was clipped by 1 base and J by 2 bases; unmatched bases: 12. The CDR3 is made up of 18 amino acids. Here the CDR3 reads CASSQVAGGARFQETQYF. The DNA of the CDR3 is TGTGCCAGCAGCCAAGTTGCAGGGGGCGCCAGGTTTCAAGAGACCCAGTACTTC.

The V and J genes are TRBV5-1 and TRBJ2-2; D ambiguous. The CDR3 consists of 14 residues. With 0 bases removed from V and 2 bases from J, the gap between germline ends came to 5 bases. Germline CDR1 reads SGHRS; CDR2 reads YFSETQ. In nucleotides, the CDR3 is TGCGCCAGCAGCTTGGACACTAACACCGGGGAGCTGTTTTTT. It codes for CASSLDTNTGELFF.

In nucleotides, the CDR3 is TGTGCCAGCCAGGACACTTTAAACACTGAAGCTTTCTTT. Protein sequence: CASQDTLNTEAFF. V usage is TRBV19 and J usage is TRBJ1-1; D may be TRBD1 (5 bases). Germline V gene lookup returns CDR1 LNHDA and CDR2 SQIVND (reference sequence). The V end lost 9 bases, the J end lost 2 bases, and 13 bases lay between the germline ends. This CDR3 has 13 amino acids.

V usage is TRBV6-5 and J usage is TRBJ1-1, with 7 bases identical to TRBD1. Per germline, CDR1 MNHEY and CDR2 SVGAGI. V was pared by 4 bases and J by 0 bases, with 5 bases of the junction left unmatched. The CDR3 has 15 amino acids. CDR3 loop: CASSSPGQMNTEAFF. CDR3 in DNA: TGTGCCAGCAGTTCCCCGGGACAGATGAACACTGAAGCTTTCTTT.

The chain employs TRBV6-5 and TRBJ2-7; 9 nucleotides align to TRBD1. CDR1 MNHEY and CDR2 SVGAGI come from the germline V gene. The J segment lost 5 bases and the V segment lost 2 bases, leaving 10 bases of the junction unmatched. This CDR3 has 16 amino acids. The chain's CDR3 is CASSYPHRQGGDEQYF. In DNA, the CDR3 is TGTGCCAGCAGTTACCCTCATCGACAGGGGGGGGACGAGCAGTACTTC.

The V call is TRBV30, the J call TRBJ1-4; no definite D call. Per germline, CDR1 GTSNPN and CDR2 SVGIG (reference sequence). The CDR3 loop spans 14 amino acids. The germline V and J ends were trimmed by 3 bases and 8 bases, with 16 bases remaining between them. This CDR3 is CAWSGRTAGEKLFF. CDR3 coding DNA: TGTGCCTGGAGCGGTAGGACGGCTGGGGAAAAACTGTTTTTT.

The V gene is TRBV2, the J gene TRBJ2-5, with 8 bases lining up with TRBD2. CDR3 length: 12 residues. The V gene end was trimmed by 6 bases and the J gene end by 9 bases; junction bases not matched to a gene: 6. CDR1 and CDR2 (germline): SNHLY, FYNNEI. The CDR3 loop is CASRPTLAAQYF. CDR3 sequence (DNA): TGTGCCAGCAGACCCACACTAGCGGCCCAGTACTTC.

V is TRBV19 and J is TRBJ2-1, with D tentatively TRBD1 (6 bases). With 3 bases removed from V and 3 bases from J, the gap between germline ends came to 12 bases. The length of the CDR3 is 15 residues. The V gene's germline CDR1 is LNHDA and CDR2 SQIVND (reference sequence). CDR3 DNA: TGTGCCAGTAGTATGAGGGCAGGGGACTACAATGAGCAGTTCTTC. Translation gives CASSMRAGDYNEQFF.

The genes are TRBV4-2 and TRBJ1-1; TRBD1 might be the D (6 bases). From germline, CDR1 is LGHNA and CDR2 YNFKEQ. The CDR3 spans 17 residues. V was trimmed by 4 bases and J by 2 bases, leaving 20 bases between them. The CDR3 loop is CASSRNYRQEINTEAFF. The CDR3 coding sequence is TGTGCCAGCAGCCGCAACTATCGACAGGAGATAAACACTGAAGCTTTCTTT.